Listed below are T cell receptor beta chains from one sample, sequenced in a study of blood T cell repertoires in COVID-19. Data came from immunoSEQ multiplex PCR; TCRdb stores just in-frame clones and leaves some out. The data hold approximately 46,000 clones, with 82% observed a single time. The material sequenced was peripheral blood. These receptors all stem from a woman aged 70-85 years with acute or convalescent COVID-19. Each CDR3 is given without its conserved first and last residue. A D gene is named only where the DNA matches it firmly.

CDR3 protein: ASSLLMGANTGELF; D gene: NA; J gene: TRBJ2-2; V gene: TRBV7-2
CDR3 protein: ASSFLDRGVYNEQF; D gene: TRBD1; J gene: TRBJ2-1; V gene: TRBV6-6
CDR3 protein: ASSQLSGQNSGNTIY; D gene: TRBD1; J gene: TRBJ1-3; V gene: TRBV4-3
CDR3 protein: ASSPGPGSYEQY; D gene: NA; J gene: TRBJ2-7; V gene: TRBV5-1
CDR3 protein: ASRSPGQGNEQF; D gene: TRBD1; J gene: TRBJ2-1; V gene: TRBV28
CDR3 protein: ASSLATGLSGNTIY; D gene: TRBD1; J gene: TRBJ1-3; V gene: TRBV7-2
CDR3 protein: ASSRLSSGGSSYEQY; D gene: TRBD2; J gene: TRBJ2-7; V gene: TRBV3-1/TRBV3-2
CDR3 protein: ASSVPSPLAGGVETQY; D gene: TRBD2; J gene: TRBJ2-5; V gene: TRBV25-1
CDR3 protein: ASRTTGTANQPQH; D gene: TRBD1; J gene: TRBJ1-5; V gene: TRBV19
CDR3 protein: ASSQGLLVVGGLLANPYNEQF; D gene: TRBD2; J gene: TRBJ2-1; V gene: TRBV16
CDR3 protein: ASSILLLAGGKRDEQF; D gene: TRBD2; J gene: TRBJ2-1; V gene: TRBV19
CDR3 protein: ASSFQGWGPQH; D gene: NA; J gene: TRBJ1-5; V gene: TRBV27
CDR3 protein: ASSPPQGIGDTQY; D gene: NA; J gene: TRBJ2-3; V gene: TRBV4-2
CDR3 protein: ASKRTGGYEQY; D gene: TRBD1; J gene: TRBJ2-7; V gene: TRBV27
CDR3 protein: ASSDPRQGAYNEQF; D gene: TRBD1; J gene: TRBJ2-1; V gene: TRBV25-1
CDR3 protein: ASSLPSGRGNNEQF; D gene: TRBD2; J gene: TRBJ2-1; V gene: TRBV5-1
CDR3 protein: ASSPPQKTGSYEQY; D gene: NA; J gene: TRBJ2-7; V gene: TRBV3-1/TRBV3-2
CDR3 protein: ASSITGGDEKLF; D gene: NA; J gene: TRBJ1-4; V gene: TRBV19
CDR3 protein: ASSTTGSRGNSEAF; D gene: NA; J gene: TRBJ1-1; V gene: TRBV14
CDR3 protein: ASSQVSSQGNTIY; D gene: NA; J gene: TRBJ1-3; V gene: TRBV3-1/TRBV3-2
CDR3 protein: ASSLRTGVGEQF; D gene: TRBD1; J gene: TRBJ2-1; V gene: TRBV6-5
CDR3 protein: ATRDSPSGNTGELF; D gene: NA; J gene: TRBJ2-2; V gene: TRBV24-1
CDR3 protein: ASSLGLAGGPDTQY; D gene: TRBD2; J gene: TRBJ2-3; V gene: TRBV7-9
CDR3 protein: ASSMGQGTTGNTIY; D gene: NA; J gene: TRBJ1-3; V gene: TRBV19
CDR3 protein: ASSPTSGRASLYEQY; D gene: TRBD2; J gene: TRBJ2-7; V gene: TRBV7-6
CDR3 protein: ASAPGSPQTQY; D gene: NA; J gene: TRBJ2-5; V gene: TRBV6-5
CDR3 protein: ASSLIVRGRINEGGNQPQH; D gene: TRBD1; J gene: TRBJ1-5; V gene: TRBV28
CDR3 protein: ASSFLEGIGQF; D gene: NA; J gene: TRBJ2-1; V gene: TRBV7-9
CDR3 protein: ASSTDRGVNSPLH; D gene: TRBD1; J gene: TRBJ1-6; V gene: TRBV7-9
CDR3 protein: ASSLLVSSYNEQF; D gene: NA; J gene: TRBJ2-1; V gene: TRBV7-9
CDR3 protein: ASRDTGYSGANVLT; D gene: NA; J gene: TRBJ2-6; V gene: TRBV10-2
CDR3 protein: GTGTRVFAYNEQF; D gene: NA; J gene: TRBJ2-1; V gene: TRBV6-4
CDR3 protein: ASSLEQGGYT; D gene: NA; J gene: TRBJ1-2; V gene: TRBV5-5
CDR3 protein: ASRWGTGDSPLH; D gene: TRBD1; J gene: TRBJ1-6; V gene: TRBV28
CDR3 protein: ASPQAGQGTGELF; D gene: TRBD1; J gene: TRBJ2-2; V gene: TRBV10-1
CDR3 protein: AWRGQTNTEAF; D gene: TRBD1; J gene: TRBJ1-1; V gene: TRBV30
CDR3 protein: ASSFGHPNQPQH; D gene: NA; J gene: TRBJ1-5; V gene: TRBV27
CDR3 protein: ASSQGGWLDTQY; D gene: NA; J gene: TRBJ2-3; V gene: TRBV3-1/TRBV3-2
CDR3 protein: ASSPSTGWGPETQY; D gene: NA; J gene: TRBJ2-5; V gene: TRBV11-3
CDR3 protein: ASSESGQGASENIQY; D gene: TRBD1; J gene: TRBJ2-4; V gene: TRBV10-1
CDR3 protein: ASSYAGTSGRRNEQF; D gene: TRBD2; J gene: TRBJ2-1; V gene: TRBV6-2/TRBV6-3
CDR3 protein: ASSYVAGGTYEQY; D gene: TRBD2; J gene: TRBJ2-7; V gene: TRBV6-2/TRBV6-3
CDR3 protein: ASSLSPGGVTPNEKLF; D gene: NA; J gene: TRBJ1-4; V gene: TRBV4-1
CDR3 protein: ASSYSGRRTGELF; D gene: TRBD2; J gene: TRBJ2-2; V gene: TRBV27
CDR3 protein: ASSLTGNYNSPLH; D gene: TRBD1; J gene: TRBJ1-6; V gene: TRBV19
CDR3 protein: ASISTGESNQPQH; D gene: TRBD1; J gene: TRBJ1-5; V gene: TRBV3-1/TRBV3-2
CDR3 protein: ASSLSGTITYEQY; D gene: TRBD2; J gene: TRBJ2-7; V gene: TRBV28
CDR3 protein: ASSLVAQNTEAF; D gene: NA; J gene: TRBJ1-1; V gene: TRBV5-1
CDR3 protein: ASSEGRNYGYT; D gene: NA; J gene: TRBJ1-2; V gene: TRBV6-1
CDR3 protein: ATQGPGAPGELF; D gene: NA; J gene: TRBJ2-2; V gene: TRBV24-1
CDR3 protein: ASRIIADLFSYEQY; D gene: NA; J gene: TRBJ2-7; V gene: TRBV21-1
CDR3 protein: ASSPQGAQAGYT; D gene: TRBD1; J gene: TRBJ1-2; V gene: TRBV27
CDR3 protein: ASSPPGFPTTDEQF; D gene: NA; J gene: TRBJ2-1; V gene: TRBV27
CDR3 protein: ASSRSTSERYEQY; D gene: TRBD2; J gene: TRBJ2-7; V gene: TRBV3-1/TRBV3-2
CDR3 protein: ATSDFGGPSTDTQY; D gene: NA; J gene: TRBJ2-3; V gene: TRBV24-1
CDR3 protein: ASSETGTWGEKLF; D gene: NA; J gene: TRBJ1-4; V gene: TRBV7-3
CDR3 protein: ASSTRGNTIY; D gene: NA; J gene: TRBJ1-3; V gene: TRBV28
CDR3 protein: ASSLGHLENEQF; D gene: NA; J gene: TRBJ2-1; V gene: TRBV5-1
CDR3 protein: ASSVGASGNQPQH; D gene: NA; J gene: TRBJ1-5; V gene: TRBV9